Each of the 27 T cell receptor beta chains below was sequenced from the same sample in a study of regulatory T cells in long-lasting Graves disease. Arm-PCR of CDR3 regions with iRepertoire HTBI primers generated TCR beta libraries. Using its own MiXCR run on the multiplex PCR reads, TCRdb lists one record per CDR3 protein. The sample has 350,000 to 450,000 distinct CDR3 sequences, 15% seen once. Time point noted: newly diagnosed GD, antithyroid drugs for less than 3 months. From PBMCs, RNA was extracted and then used to make the TCR library. These data also featured in a second study, about T cells in Graves' hyperthyroidism and ophthalmopathy.

The sequences come from peripheral blood mononuclear cells (PBMCs), collected at new diagnosis, from a patient treated with antithyroid drugs. The receptors originated from a woman aged 30 to 39 with Graves disease.

In this sample, this clonotype turned up a few times. The chain couples TRBV4-2 to TRBJ2-7; no clear D. The V end was cut by 0 bases, the J end by 5 bases, with 8 bases between. The V gene's germline CDR1 is LGHNA and CDR2 YNFKEQ. The CDR3 extends over 13 amino acids. The CDR3: CASSQDNSNEQYF. In nucleotides, the CDR3 is TGTGCCAGCAGCCAAGATAATTCCAACGAGCAGTACTTC.

This clonotype was observed at least ten times. V usage is TRBV2 and J usage is TRBJ2-3; 8 positions agree with TRBD2. V dropped 6 bases and J dropped 0; count of bases not matched to a gene: 5. Germline CDR1 and CDR2: SNHLY and FYNNEI. This CDR3 spans 15 amino acids. CDR3 region: CASSLAGSSTDTQYF. The CDR3 nucleotides read TGTGCCAGCAGCTTAGCGGGATCTAGCACAGATACGCAGTATTTT.

Only a few counts were recorded for this clonotype. This chain uses TRBV18 with TRBJ1-2; D might be TRBD1 (6 bases). The V end lost 3 bases, the J end lost 4 bases, and 12 bases lay between the germline ends. Germline lookup yields CDR1 KGHSH and CDR2 LQKENI. This CDR3 contains 14 residues. CDR3 nucleotide sequence: TGTGCCAGCTCACCTGAAGGGGGATCCTATGGCTACACCTTC. This codes for CASSPEGGSYGYTF.

This clonotype was picked up many times. The chain has TRBV6-1 and TRBJ2-7, with 7 nucleotides matching TRBD1. The ends lost 9 bases at V and 2 bases at J; junction bases unmatched: 7. The germline V gene encodes CDR1 MNHNS and CDR2 SASEGT. This CDR3 region has 13 residues. The CDR3 DNA reads TGTGCCAGTTATAGACAGGGAACCTACGAGCAGTACTTC. This sequence encodes CASYRQGTYEQYF.

The chain couples TRBV9 to TRBJ2-2, with a weak D call TRBD2 (5 bases). The CDR3 is 16 residues long. Looked up from germline, CDR1 is SGDLS and CDR2 is YYNGEE. The V and J ends lost 3 bases and 0 bases respectively, with 12 bases between them. The CDR3: CASSAPDGTNTGELFF. CDR3 sequence (DNA): TGTGCCAGCAGCGCCCCGGACGGGACGAACACCGGGGAGCTGTTTTTT.

This clonotype was observed many times. The chain joins TRBV12-3 or TRBV12-4 to TRBJ2-1; 9 positions agree with TRBD1. CDR3 length: 15 amino acids. The V gene end was trimmed by 5 bases and the J gene end by 6 bases; junction bases not matched to a gene: 8. The CDR3 sequence: CASSPGQGTGNEQFF. The DNA of the CDR3 is TGTGCCAGCAGTCCGGGACAGGGTACCGGCAATGAGCAGTTCTTC.

The V and J genes are TRBV28 and TRBJ2-6, with D perhaps matching TRBD1 or TRBD2 (5 bases each). Germline CDR1 MDHEN, CDR2 SYDVKM. The CDR3 has 15 amino acids. V was clipped by 6 bases and J by 2 bases, with 11 bases between them. CDR3 DNA sequence: TGTGCCAGCAGCACCGGGGCAACTGGGGCCAACGTCCTGACTTTC. This gives the protein CASSTGATGANVLTF.

This clonotype was recorded a few times. J is TRBJ2-7 and V is TRBV7-9; D is perhaps TRBD1 or TRBD2 (6 bases each). With 1 base removed from V and 12 bases from J, the gap between germline ends came to 16 bases. The CDR3 covers 13 residues. The germline V gene encodes CDR1 SEHNR and CDR2 FQNEAQ (reference sequence). The CDR3 reads CASSLDSGQGLYF. CDR3 DNA sequence: TGTGCCAGCAGCTTAGATAGCGGCCAGGGGTTGTACTTC.

This clonotype was seen repeatedly, ten times or more. The CDR3 bases are TGTGCCAGCAGGCTGGGATCCGCTTTCTCCTACGAGCAGTACTTC. It codes for CASRLGSAFSYEQYF. This sequence joins TRBV27 and TRBJ2-7, with D uncertain. The CDR3 contains 15 residues. CDR1 is MNHEY and CDR2 is SMNVEV in the germline V gene (reference sequence). The V and J ends lost 6 bases and 0 bases respectively, with 15 bases between them.

This chain connects TRBV5-1 to TRBJ1-1, with 7 bases fitting TRBD1. CDR1 and CDR2 (germline): SGHRS, YFSETQ. The CDR3 consists of 13 residues. The V and J ends lost 2 bases and 6 bases, in that order; junction bases with no gene match: 4. The CDR3 region is CASSLGQAAEAFF. The CDR3 DNA is TGCGCCAGCAGCTTAGGACAGGCTGCTGAAGCTTTCTTT.

The chain has TRBV20-1 and TRBJ2-5; D not certain. Trimming cost V 6 bases and J 3 bases, with 8 bases left between them. The CDR3 has 11 residues. Germline values: CDR1 DFQATT, CDR2 SNEGSKA (reference sequence). The CDR3 DNA reads TGCAGTGCCGTACCTAAAGAGACCCAGTACTTC. Amino acids: CSAVPKETQYF.

Ten or more counts support this clonotype. The V and J genes are TRBV12-3 or TRBV12-4 and TRBJ1-3; D call uncertain. The CDR3 runs 16 residues. Trimming took 3 bases from V and 0 from J, leaving 12 bases between them. CDR3 DNA sequence: TGTGCCAGCAGTTTTCAGGAGGTAGTCTCTGGAAACACCATATATTTT. It specifies CASSFQEVVSGNTIYF.

Turning to this clonotype: One end of the junction varies from germline; a read error may be responsible. The chain is built from TRBV7-7 and TRBJ2-7, with D hard to call. This CDR3 is 14 amino acids long. CDR1 and CDR2 from the germline V gene are SSHAT and FNYEAQ (reference sequence). The CDR3 bases are TGTGCTAGCAGCCAAGGACCCACCGGTAACAAGCAGTACTTC. Encoded protein: CASSQGPTGNKQYF. The full variable domain, with the rest looked up from reference TRBV7-7 and TRBJ2-7, is GAGVSQSPRYKVTKRGQDVTLRCDPISSHATLYWYQQALGQGPEFLTYFNYEAQPDKSGLPSDRFSAERPEGSISTLTIQRTEQRDSAMYRCASSQGPTGNKQYFGPGTRLTVT.

V is TRBV5-8 and J is TRBJ1-5; the D gene is possibly TRBD1 (5 bases). The germline V gene encodes CDR1 SGHTS and CDR2 YDEGEE. This CDR3 has 18 residues. Trimming stripped 1 base from V and 7 bases from J, with 24 bases between. Written as DNA, the CDR3 is TGTGCCAGCAGCTTGAGGTTTCGGGGGGACCTTAATGACCAGCCCCAGCATTTT. It specifies CASSLRFRGDLNDQPQHF.

This chain joins TRBV4-2 and TRBJ2-3; TRBD2 aligns across 7 bases. V was clipped by 3 bases and J by 3 bases; unmatched bases: 15. CDR1 and CDR2 (germline): LGHNA, YNFKEQ. The CDR3 runs 18 residues. The CDR3 protein is CASSHLGVAGEGTDTQYF. CDR3 in DNA: TGTGCCAGCAGCCATTTGGGAGTGGCGGGAGAAGGTACAGATACGCAGTATTTT.

This clonotype was seen many times. CDR3 sequence: CASSAHGRGEYEQYF. CDR3 nucleotide sequence: TGTGCCAGCAGCGCCCATGGCAGGGGGGAGTACGAGCAGTACTTC. This rearrangement joins TRBV9 to TRBJ2-7; D perhaps matches TRBD1 (7 bases). This CDR3 has 15 amino acids. Trimming pared 3 bases from V and 4 bases from J, leaving 17 bases between. The V gene's germline CDR1 is SGDLS and CDR2 YYNGEE.

This clonotype came up many times. J is TRBJ1-5 and V is TRBV6-1, with TRBD1 as a possible D gene (6 bases). The CDR3 contains 14 residues. With 5 bases removed from V and 6 bases from J, the gap between germline ends came to 14 bases. Germline values: CDR1 MNHNS, CDR2 SASEGT. In DNA, the CDR3 is TGTGCCAGCAGTAAACAGGGTACGGGTCAGCCCCAGCATTTT. Amino acids: CASSKQGTGQPQHF.

This clonotype was counted many times. CDR3 region: CASSSLRAKSLYGYTF. DNA of the CDR3: TGTGCCAGCAGCTCGCTTAGGGCCAAGAGCCTCTATGGCTACACCTTC. The chain uses TRBV11-2 and TRBJ1-2, with D uncertain. Germline CDR1 SGHAT, CDR2 FQNNGV. The CDR3 extends over 16 amino acids. Trimming took 4 bases from V and 4 from J, leaving 19 bases between them.

This clonotype has a handful of counts. This chain links TRBV11-2 with TRBJ1-4, with D maybe TRBD1 (5 bases). V lost 1 base, J lost 5 bases, and 17 bases lay in between. Germline loops: CDR1 SGHAT, CDR2 FQNNGV. This CDR3 is built from 17 residues. This CDR3 reads CASSLALSGLTNEKLFF. The DNA of the CDR3 is TGTGCCAGCAGCTTAGCGCTTTCGGGACTGACAAATGAAAAACTGTTTTTT.

The sample holds many counts of this clonotype. The chain is built from TRBV13 and TRBJ2-2; unclear D gene. The CDR3 runs to 13 residues. Trimming took 8 bases from V and 4 from J, leaving 11 bases between them. Per the germline V gene, CDR1 is PRHDT and CDR2 is FYEKMQ (reference sequence). The CDR3 DNA sequence: TGTGCCAGCTGCATATCCGGCACCGGGGAGCTGTTTTTT. Its protein product is CASCISGTGELFF.

This clonotype appeared many times. This chain links TRBV12-3 or TRBV12-4 with TRBJ1-2; 9 bases are a match to TRBD1. The CDR3 is 12 amino acids. Germline trimming cut 6 bases from V and 6 bases from J; bases unmatched to any gene: 2. The CDR3 DNA sequence: TGTGCCAGCAGCACAGGGGGCGATGGCTACACCTTC. Protein sequence: CASSTGGDGYTF.

This clonotype occurred many times. V and J are TRBV7-3 and TRBJ2-7; a weak D match, TRBD2 (5 bases). The CDR3 length is 13 residues. Germline lookup yields CDR1 SGHTA and CDR2 FQGTGA. The V end was cut by 2 bases, the J end by 2 bases, with 7 bases between. CDR3 loop: CASSLEGTYEQYF. CDR3 sequence (DNA): TGTGCCAGCAGCTTAGAGGGTACCTACGAGCAGTACTTC. The complete variable domain, with remaining parts taken from reference TRBV7-3 and TRBJ2-7, reads GAGVSQTPSNKVTEKGKYVELRCDPISGHTALYWYRQSLGQGPEFLIYFQGTGAADDSGLPNDRFFAVRPEGSVSTLKIQRTERGDSAVYLCASSLEGTYEQYFGPGTRLTVT.

There are a few counts of this clonotype. The chain recombines TRBV6-9 with TRBJ2-7; 9 bases are shared with TRBD2. With 3 bases clipped from V and 2 bases from J, the junction kept 11 bases outside the gene matches. The CDR3 runs to 17 residues. Germline CDR1 MNHGY, CDR2 SVAAGI. The CDR3 nucleotides read TGTGCCAGCAGTTACGCTCGACGGGGCGGGAGGGCCTACGAGCAGTACTTC. Translating gives CASSYARRGGRAYEQYF.

This clonotype was seen a single time. This chain connects TRBV19 to TRBJ2-2; D unresolved. CDR1 is LNHDA and CDR2 is SQIVND in the germline V gene (reference sequence). CDR3 length equals 12 residues. Trimming pared 1 base from V and 6 bases from J, leaving 3 bases between. CDR3 in DNA: TGTGCCAGTAGTATAGTCGCCGGGGAGCTGTTTTTT. Translation: CASSIVAGELFF.

This chain links TRBV6-5 with TRBJ1-2; 7 bases agree with TRBD1. This CDR3 spans 15 amino acids. Germline V gene lookup returns CDR1 MNHEY and CDR2 SVGAGI. V shed 0 bases and J 3 bases; nucleotides not matched to a gene: 4. CDR3 bases: TGTGCCAGCAGTTACTCCGGGACAGCCCACTATGGCTACACCTTC. Translating gives CASSYSGTAHYGYTF.

This clonotype came up many times. V and J are TRBV6-1 and TRBJ2-1, with 10 bases aligning to TRBD2. Germline V gene sequence: CDR1 MNHNS, CDR2 SASEGT. The CDR3 is 19 residues long. Germline trimming cut 3 bases from V and 4 bases from J; bases unmatched to any gene: 15. CDR3 in DNA: TGTGCCAGCAGTGATAGAAGCGGGAGGGCCCAAAGCGCTTACAATGAGCAGTTCTTC. It translates to CASSDRSGRAQSAYNEQFF.

This clonotype has ten or more counts. The V and J genes are TRBV6-4 and TRBJ2-3, with 11 bases fitting TRBD2. Trimming cost V 3 bases and J 5 bases; bases outside gene matches: 4. This CDR3 is 15 amino acids long. CDR1 is MRHNA and CDR2 is SNTAGT in the germline V gene. CDR3 region: CASSESLAGGDTQYF. The CDR3 DNA follows: TGTGCCAGCAGTGAGAGTCTAGCGGGAGGAGATACGCAGTATTTT.